This T cell receptor beta chain was documented in a study of T-cell memory formation after mild COVID-19. Study-level findings and limits: Pre-infection memory already had some responding clones, implying cross-reactive memory joined.

TCRdb used MiXCR to reprocess the 5' RACE reads, holding one entry per CDR3 protein. The sample records 80,000 to 130,000 distinct CDR3 sequences, around 10% being singletons. The table lists this clonotype with many counts. Antigen specificity is unknown. The CDR3 sequence is 11 residues long. V was shortened by 5 bases and J by 6 bases, with 8 bases between the two germline ends. This sequence originates from a man younger than 30 who had mild COVID-19 (a few samples of this study predate the infection). Cell type and time point are not known. The specimen was PBMCs or a T cell subset sorted from them (not recorded which). The chain uses TRBV12-3 or TRBV12-4 and TRBJ2-7, with a possible D match to TRBD2 (6 bases). The CDR3, as DNA: TGTGCCAGCAGTACTAGCCGCGAGCAGTACTTC. Translating gives CASSTSREQYF.